A single sample gave rise to the 12 T cell receptor beta chains below, sequenced in a study of breast tumors, draining lymph nodes, adjacent tissues. TCRdb processed the multiplex PCR reads anew with MiXCR; each CDR3 protein has one entry. Found here are about 11,000 distinct CDR3 sequences, 30% to 45% of them singletons; the top ten hold about 15%. Source material: breast tumor tissue. The receptors were sampled from a female donor with breast cancer. Some clones in this sample may be carry-over from other donors' samples.

The chain carries TRBV6-6 and TRBJ1-2, with 7 bases aligning to TRBD1. The CDR3 covers 14 residues. Germline assignment: CDR1 MNHNY and CDR2 SVGAGI (reference sequence). The V segment lost 5 bases and the J segment 6 bases; nucleotides outside the gene matches: 9. The CDR3 DNA reads TGTGCCAGCAGTCATGGACAGGCGGGCCATGGCTACACCTTC. Translating gives CASSHGQAGHGYTF.

Details on this clonotype: A read error may be the cause here, since a much bigger clone is one base away. CDR3 nucleotides: TGTGCCAGCTCGGTGAGAGAGGTAGATACGCAGTATTTT. Its protein product is CASSVREVDTQYF. The V call is TRBV27, the J call TRBJ2-3; D call uncertain. The germline V and J ends were trimmed by 8 bases and 5 bases, with 14 bases remaining between them. This CDR3 has 13 residues. Germline lookup yields CDR1 MNHEY and CDR2 SMNVEV (reference sequence).

This clonotype was observed at least ten times. The genes are TRBV20-1 and TRBJ2-6; 9 positions match TRBD1. The J segment lost 4 bases and the V segment lost 6 bases, leaving 16 bases of the junction unmatched. Germline lookup yields CDR1 DFQATT and CDR2 SNEGSKA (reference sequence). The CDR3 consists of 18 residues. The CDR3 here is CSALPLRDRDPGANVLTF. CDR3 sequence (DNA): TGCAGTGCGCTGCCTCTTCGGGACAGGGATCCGGGGGCCAACGTCCTGACTTTC.

In this sample, this clonotype turned up many times. The chain has TRBV7-2 and TRBJ2-1, with 8 positions matching TRBD2. Germline V gene sequence: CDR1 SGHTA, CDR2 FQGNSA. V shed 2 bases, J shed 1 base, and the junction held 7 bases outside the gene matches. The CDR3 has 17 amino acids. CDR3 in DNA: TGTGCCAGCAGCTTAATTGGCGGGGGGAAATCCTACAATGAGCAGTTCTTC. It encodes CASSLIGGGKSYNEQFF. The whole variable domain, filled in from reference TRBV7-2 and TRBJ2-1, reads GAGVSQSPSNKVTEKGKDVELRCDPISGHTALYWYRQSLGQGLEFLIYFQGNSAPDKSGLPSDRFSAERTGGSVSTLTIQRTQQEDSAVYLCASSLIGGGKSYNEQFFGPGTRLTVL.

In this sample, this clonotype turned up a few times. CDR3: CASSPGRLAGVSEQFF. CDR3 nucleotides: TGTGCCAGCAGTCCGGGGCGACTAGCGGGAGTCAGTGAGCAGTTCTTC. This chain joins TRBV6-2 or TRBV6-3 and TRBJ2-1; TRBD2 matches 12 bases. The V segment lost 5 bases and the J segment 9 bases; nucleotides outside the gene matches: 11. CDR3 length: 16 amino acids. Germline-derived CDR1 and CDR2 are MNHEY and SVGEGT.

In this sample, this clonotype turned up many times. V is TRBV24-1 and J is TRBJ2-5; the match to TRBD1 covers 9 bases. Germline lookup yields CDR1 KGHDR and CDR2 SFDVKD. This CDR3 has 16 amino acids. The J segment lost 2 bases and the V segment lost 3 bases, leaving 6 bases of the junction unmatched. In DNA, the CDR3 is TGTGCCACCAGTGATGTCCCGGGACAGGGACAAGAGACCCAGTACTTC. It yields the protein CATSDVPGQGQETQYF.

By share of the sample, this clonotype is medium-sized. The chain has TRBV10-2 and TRBJ2-7, with a tentative D call TRBD1 (6 bases). The germline gives CDR1 WSHSY, CDR2 SAAADI. V gave up 5 bases and J gave up 2 bases, with 16 bases separating them. This CDR3 has 15 amino acids. CDR3 bases: TGCGCCAGCAGTTCACAGGGCAGGTTGGCCTACGAGCAGTACTTC. Translation gives CASSSQGRLAYEQYF.

This clonotype was seen ten or more times. This chain connects TRBV2 to TRBJ1-1; D gene ambiguous. Trimming removed 3 bases at V and 6 bases at J, with 14 bases between. Germline CDR1 and CDR2: SNHLY and FYNNEI. The CDR3 contains 14 residues. The CDR3 sequence is CASSDGPPPPEAFF. CDR3 DNA sequence: TGTGCCAGCAGTGACGGACCACCACCCCCTGAAGCTTTCTTT.

This clonotype showed up just a few times. The chain is built from TRBV5-1 and TRBJ2-5, with 10 bases identical to TRBD2. The CDR3 contains 18 residues. Germline values: CDR1 SGHRS, CDR2 YFSETQ. J lost 0 bases, V lost 1 base, and 9 bases had no gene match. CDR3 nucleotides: TGCGCCAGCAGCTTGACTCTCGGGACTAGCGCGTACCAAGAGACCCAGTACTTC. It is translated as CASSLTLGTSAYQETQYF.

By its share, this clonotype is medium-sized. The chain is built from TRBV5-6 and TRBJ2-7; TRBD1 matches at 7 bases. Germline V gene sequence: CDR1 SGHDT, CDR2 YYEEEE. J gave up 6 bases and V 1 base, and 4 bases lay outside the gene matches. The CDR3 sequence is 13 residues long. DNA of the CDR3: TGTGCCAGCAGCTTGTTGACAGGGAGCGAGCAGTACTTC. Its translation is CASSLLTGSEQYF. The full variable domain, completed using reference TRBV5-6 and TRBJ2-7, is DAGVTQSPTHLIKTRGQQVTLRCSPKSGHDTVSWYQQALGQGPQFIFQYYEEEERQRGNFPDRFSGHQFPNYSSELNVNALLLGDSALYLCASSLLTGSEQYFGPGTRLTVT.

In this sample, this clonotype turned up many times. The gene calls are TRBV10-3 and TRBJ1-2; 12 positions match TRBD1. Unmatched junction bases numbered 6, after V lost 2 bases and J lost 8 bases. Germline values: CDR1 ENHRY, CDR2 SYGVKD. The CDR3 runs 15 residues. CDR3 loop: CAISEPGQGAGGYTF. CDR3 DNA sequence: TGTGCCATCAGTGAGCCGGGACAGGGGGCTGGGGGCTACACCTTC.

This chain uses TRBV7-8 with TRBJ2-5; tentatively, D is TRBD2 (5 bases). The V gene lost 5 bases and the J gene lost 5 bases, with 9 bases spanning the gap. Germline loops: CDR1 SGHVS, CDR2 FQNEAQ. The CDR3 covers 12 residues. The CDR3 DNA sequence: TGTGCCAGCAGCCCACCGGGGGAGACCCAGTACTTC. Its protein is CASSPPGETQYF.